Following are 15 T cell receptor beta chains from one sample sequenced in a study of metastatic and nonmetastatic thyroid tumors (dated by TCRdb to the early 2020s). Receptors were amplified or captured by PCR. These reads were obtained on an Illumina HiSeq 4000. TCRdb ran its own pipeline on the public reads, namely fastp trimming at Q25 and MiXCR clone calling, and kept in-frame beta chains. This sample gives 15,000 to 20,000 clones in total; nearly 35% of them show up just once. The ten largest clones capture more than 9.5% of the sample. Before undergoing thyroid surgery, none of the patients had been given any kind of treatment. The sequencing sample was made of tumor tissue. These TCRs come from a male donor with papillary thyroid cancer or a benign thyroid nodule (not recorded which). Some clones in this sample may be carry-over from other donors' samples.

This clone was observed a handful of times. CDR3 sequence (DNA): TGTGCCAGCAGACCGAACTATGGCTACACCTTC. This sequence encodes CASRPNYGYTF. The chain employs TRBV6-1 and TRBJ1-2; D uncertain. V was pared by 6 bases and J by 2 bases, with 4 bases between. The CDR3 is made up of 11 amino acids. The V gene's germline CDR1 is MNHNS and CDR2 SASEGT.

The table lists this clone with many counts. The rearrangement links TRBV7-2 to TRBJ2-7; no firm D call. From germline, CDR1 is SGHTA and CDR2 FQGNSA. The CDR3 extends over 14 amino acids. V lost 5 bases to trimming and J lost 0 bases, with 11 bases between them. CDR3 residues: CASSNYLSSYEQYF. CDR3 nucleotides: TGTGCCAGCAGCAATTATCTCAGCTCCTACGAGCAGTACTTC.

The chain combines TRBV9 with TRBJ2-1; TRBD2 agrees at 10 bases. The CDR3 totals 16 residues. Germline V lookup: CDR1 SGDLS, CDR2 YYNGEE. Losses at the gene ends were 3 bases for V and 9 bases for J; bases not matched to a gene: 12. CDR3 in DNA: TGTGCCAGCAGCGCCTTTGGGAGCGGGGGGGCCGCTGAGCAGTTCTTC. Translation gives CASSAFGSGGAAEQFF.

This CDR3 reads CASSLVVRQGAGEQYF. CDR3 nucleotides: TGTGCCAGCAGCTTAGTGGTCCGACAGGGGGCGGGCGAGCAGTACTTC. The V gene is TRBV11-2, the J gene TRBJ2-7, with 10 bases identical to TRBD1. J gave up 6 bases and V 1 base, and 9 bases lay outside the gene matches. This CDR3 spans 16 amino acids. The germline CDR1 and CDR2 sequences are SGHAT and FQNNGV.

The chain couples TRBV5-6 to TRBJ2-6, with D possibly matching TRBD2 (6 bases). The V gene's germline CDR1 is SGHDT and CDR2 YYEEEE. The CDR3 runs 15 residues. V shed 4 bases and J shed 6 bases, with 14 bases lying between them. Written as DNA, the CDR3 is TGTGCCAGCAGCAGCCCGGGACTCGTGGCCAACGTCCTGACTTTC. Translated, it gives CASSSPGLVANVLTF.

The V call is TRBV4-1, the J call TRBJ2-3; the D gene is possibly TRBD2 (7 bases). The CDR3 loop spans 19 amino acids. Germline CDR1 MGHRA, CDR2 YSYEKL. Trimming stripped 3 bases from V and 0 bases from J, with 22 bases between. The CDR3: CASSQATSWGHPSTDTQYF. CDR3 DNA sequence: TGCGCCAGCAGCCAGGCGACTAGCTGGGGGCATCCTAGCACAGATACGCAGTATTTT.

By proportion, this clone is medium-sized. J is TRBJ2-5 and V is TRBV5-1; TRBD2 matches at 11 bases. The CDR3 extends over 16 amino acids. The germline V gene has CDR1 SGHRS and CDR2 YFSETQ. Trimming removed 1 base from V and 4 bases from J; junction bases left unmatched: 6. CDR3 in amino acids: CASSLISGGAAETQYF. The CDR3 coding sequence is TGCGCCAGCAGCTTGATTAGCGGGGGGGCAGCAGAGACCCAGTACTTC.

This clone is deemed medium-sized. This rearrangement joins TRBV5-1 to TRBJ1-1; D possibly corresponds to TRBD1 (6 bases). The CDR3 is 16 residues long. Trimming pared 5 bases from V and 0 bases from J, leaving 17 bases between. Germline CDR1 and CDR2: SGHRS and YFSETQ. The CDR3 protein is CASRLETGTVNTEAFF. CDR3 nucleotides: TGCGCCAGCAGACTCGAAACAGGGACGGTGAACACTGAAGCTTTCTTT. Based on the CDR3 plus reference TRBV5-1 and TRBJ1-1, the full variable domain is KAGVTQTPRYLIKTRGQQVTLSCSPISGHRSVSWYQQTPGQGLQFLFEYFSETQRNKGNFPGRFSGRQFSNSRSEMNVSTLELGDSALYLCASRLETGTVNTEAFFGQGTRLTVV.

In its sample, this clone was seen once. V and J are TRBV18 and TRBJ1-2; D remains ambiguous. Trimming shortened V by 4 bases and J by 4 bases, and 10 bases separated the two germline ends. Germline CDR1 KGHSH, CDR2 LQKENI. This CDR3 region has 13 residues. The DNA of the CDR3 is TGTGCCAGCTCACTTTACAGAAGCTATGGCTACACCTTC. This encodes CASSLYRSYGYTF.

This clone was seen many times. This chain uses TRBV5-6 with TRBJ1-4; 8 nucleotides align to TRBD1. Trimming cost V 4 bases and J 6 bases; bases outside gene matches: 2. Germline V lookup: CDR1 SGHDT, CDR2 YYEEEE. This CDR3 is 13 amino acids long. The CDR3 loop reads CASSLDRDEKLFF. CDR3 sequence (DNA): TGTGCCAGCAGCCTGGACAGGGATGAAAAACTGTTTTTT. The variable domain in full, completed from reference TRBV5-6 and TRBJ1-4, reads DAGVTQSPTHLIKTRGQQVTLRCSPKSGHDTVSWYQQALGQGPQFIFQYYEEEERQRGNFPDRFSGHQFPNYSSELNVNALLLGDSALYLCASSLDRDEKLFFGSGTQLSVL.

This clone was recorded many times. V is TRBV5-1 and J is TRBJ1-1, with D uncertain. Between the trimmed V and J ends, which lost 0 bases and 10 bases, there was a span of 10 bases. The germline V gene has CDR1 SGHRS and CDR2 YFSETQ. This CDR3 is built from 12 residues. CDR3 sequence reads: CASSLDGKGAFF. CDR3 bases: TGCGCCAGCAGCTTGGATGGAAAGGGAGCTTTCTTT. Full variable domain (rest looked up from reference TRBV5-1 and TRBJ1-1): KAGVTQTPRYLIKTRGQQVTLSCSPISGHRSVSWYQQTPGQGLQFLFEYFSETQRNKGNFPGRFSGRQFSNSRSEMNVSTLELGDSALYLCASSLDGKGAFFGQGTRLTVV.

The chain carries TRBV6-2 or TRBV6-3 and TRBJ2-2, with D hard to call. This CDR3 is built from 14 residues. Germline-derived CDR1 and CDR2 are MNHEY and SVGEGT. V lost 1 base and J lost 6, with 9 bases in between. The CDR3 reads CASSYFKTPGELFF. The CDR3 region has the DNA TGTGCCAGCAGTTACTTTAAAACACCCGGGGAGCTGTTTTTT.

The rearrangement uses TRBV6-1 and TRBJ2-7; 9 bases align to TRBD2. CDR1 and CDR2 (germline): MNHNS, SASEGT. This CDR3 has 15 amino acids. V dropped 7 bases and J dropped 6; count of bases not matched to a gene: 13. Written as DNA, the CDR3 is TGTGCCAGCATCCCTAATAGCGGGAGTCTTTTCGAGCAGTACTTC. As protein: CASIPNSGSLFEQYF.

At least ten counts were recorded for this clone. Other DNA sequences in the same sample also yield this CDR3. V gene TRBV11-1 combines with J gene TRBJ1-2; TRBD1 matches at 11 bases. The germline gives CDR1 SGHAT, CDR2 FQDESV (reference sequence). This CDR3 contains 16 residues. With V trimmed by 4 bases and J by 6 bases, 10 bases remained unmatched. The CDR3 coding sequence is TGTGCCAGCAGCTCGTCAGGGACAGGGGGGCGTAATGGCTACACCTTC. As protein: CASSSSGTGGRNGYTF. The complete variable domain, with remaining parts taken from reference TRBV11-1 and TRBJ1-2, reads EAEVAQSPRYKITEKSQAVAFWCDPISGHATLYWYRQILGQGPELLVQFQDESVVDDSQLPKDRFSAERLKGVDSTLKIQPAELGDSAMYLCASSSSGTGGRNGYTFGSGTRLTVV.

This clone was found a few times. V usage is TRBV2 and J usage is TRBJ2-2; TRBD2 is a possible D gene (7 bases). V was shortened by 11 bases and J by 10 bases, with 20 bases between the two germline ends. Germline V gene data show CDR1 as SNHLY and CDR2 as FYNNEI. The CDR3 sequence is 13 residues long. CDR3 DNA: TGTGCCGGGGGGGCCAAGAACACCCTGGAGCTGTTTTTT. Amino acids: CAGGAKNTLELFF.